These T cell receptor beta chains were read from a single sample in a study of blood T cell repertoires in COVID-19. The assay was immunoSEQ multiplex PCR, and TCRdb's table has in-frame clones only and misses some. This table holds some 100,000 clones, around 90% found once. The sequencing input was peripheral blood. These receptors originate from an older woman with acute or convalescent COVID-19. CDR3s include the opening cysteine and the closing phenylalanine or tryptophan. A D gene is named only where the DNA matches it firmly. The size entry is marked missing in some rows and otherwise reads once, few, many or a size class.

size: .; V: TRBV2; J: TRBJ2-1; D: TRBD2; CDR3: CASSLGLAGVDNEQFF; DNA: TGTGCCAGCAGTCTCGGACTAGCGGGAGTCGATAATGAGCAGTTCTTC
size: .; V: TRBV7-9; J: TRBJ1-2; D: .; CDR3: CASSLDGQPNYGYTF; DNA: TGTGCCAGCAGCTTAGACGGACAGCCTAACTATGGCTACACCTTC
size: few; V: TRBV7-3; J: TRBJ2-1; D: TRBD2; CDR3: CASSQLAGGPGEQFF; DNA: TGTGCCAGCAGCCAACTAGCGGGAGGGCCGGGTGAGCAGTTCTTC
size: .; V: TRBV15; J: TRBJ2-6; D: TRBD2; CDR3: CATDPGLASSGANVLTF; DNA: TGTGCCACCGACCCGGGACTAGCGAGCTCTGGGGCCAACGTCCTGACTTTC
size: .; V: TRBV2; J: TRBJ2-6; D: .; CDR3: CASSQFSGANVLTF; DNA: TGTGCCAGCAGTCAATTCTCTGGGGCCAACGTCCTGACTTTC
size: .; V: TRBV11-3; J: TRBJ2-1; D: TRBD2; CDR3: CASSLFALAGTSSYNEQFF; DNA: TGTGCCAGCAGCTTATTCGCTCTAGCGGGAACGAGCTCCTACAATGAGCAGTTCTTC
size: few; V: TRBV6-5; J: TRBJ2-1; D: TRBD2; CDR3: CASSLAGGLWEQFF; DNA: TGTGCCAGCAGTCTTGCGGGAGGGTTATGGGAGCAGTTCTTC
size: .; V: TRBV24-1; J: TRBJ2-5; D: .; CDR3: CATSDIGEEETQYF; DNA: TGTGCCACCAGTGATATAGGGGAGGAAGAGACCCAGTACTTC
size: .; V: TRBV28; J: TRBJ2-3; D: TRBD2; CDR3: CASSPLSGRSTDTQYF; DNA: TGTGCCAGCAGTCCCCTGAGCGGGAGGAGCACAGATACGCAGTATTTT
size: .; V: TRBV3-1/TRBV3-2; J: TRBJ2-5; D: TRBD2; CDR3: CASSLRTSGRGQETQYF; DNA: TGTGCCAGCAGCTTACGGACTAGCGGGAGAGGGCAAGAGACCCAGTACTTC
size: .; V: TRBV7-2; J: TRBJ1-2; D: TRBD1; CDR3: CAITGGASYGYTF; DNA: TGTGCCATCACAGGGGGAGCTTCCTATGGCTACACCTTC
size: .; V: TRBV3-1/TRBV3-2; J: TRBJ2-1; D: TRBD2; CDR3: CASSQEVLAGVVEQFF; DNA: TGTGCCAGCAGCCAAGAGGTTCTAGCGGGAGTGGTGGAGCAGTTCTTC
size: .; V: TRBV19; J: TRBJ1-3; D: .; CDR3: CASSGGHSGNTIYF; DNA: TGTGCCAGTTCCGGGGGGCACTCTGGAAACACCATATATTTT
size: .; V: TRBV19; J: TRBJ1-5; D: .; CDR3: CASTSGQSGGQPQHF; DNA: .
size: .; V: TRBV6-1; J: TRBJ2-3; D: .; CDR3: CASSVRDKGSTDTQYF; DNA: TGTGCCAGCAGTGTCCGGGACAAAGGGAGCACAGATACGCAGTATTTT
size: many; V: TRBV27; J: TRBJ1-2; D: TRBD1; CDR3: CATSSRKLGTELSKLGYTF; DNA: TGTGCCACCAGTTCCCGGAAACTCGGGACAGAGCTGTCCAAATTGGGCTACACCTTC
size: .; V: TRBV7-3; J: TRBJ2-1; D: TRBD2; CDR3: CASSSGTSGQFF; DNA: TGTGCCAGCAGCTCAGGGACTAGCGGGCAGTTCTTC
size: .; V: TRBV30; J: TRBJ1-1; D: .; CDR3: CAWSDSLPGRGVAFF; DNA: TGTGCCTGGAGTGATTCCCTTCCGGGACGCGGGGTCGCTTTCTTT
size: once; V: TRBV28; J: TRBJ1-6; D: .; CDR3: CASTLRGPNSPLHF; DNA: TGTGCCAGCACCCTCAGGGGACCAAATTCACCCCTCCACTTT
size: .; V: TRBV7-2; J: TRBJ2-1; D: .; CDR3: CASSSQMDNEQFF; DNA: TGTGCCAGCAGCTCCCAGATGGACAATGAGCAGTTCTTC
size: .; V: TRBV29-1; J: TRBJ1-1; D: .; CDR3: CSAEGVGRQVGTEAFF; DNA: TGCAGCGCCGAGGGTGTAGGTCGGCAGGTGGGTACTGAAGCTTTCTTT
size: .; V: TRBV19; J: TRBJ2-7; D: TRBD1; CDR3: CASSPRGQGASYEQYF; DNA: TGTGCCAGTAGTCCGAGAGGGCAGGGGGCTTCCTACGAGCAGTACTTC
size: .; V: TRBV10-3; J: TRBJ1-1; D: TRBD1; CDR3: CAIRPGSGRGHTEAFF; DNA: TGTGCCATCAGACCTGGCAGCGGCAGGGGGCACACTGAAGCTTTCTTT
size: .; V: TRBV6-6; J: TRBJ2-1; D: .; CDR3: CASSSSAAYNEQFF; DNA: TGTGCCAGCAGTTCTAGCGCAGCCTACAATGAGCAGTTCTTC
size: .; V: TRBV7-9; J: TRBJ2-2; D: TRBD2; CDR3: CASTRGLAGVTGELFF; DNA: TGTGCCAGCACCAGGGGACTAGCGGGAGTCACCGGGGAGCTGTTTTTT
size: .; V: TRBV5-1; J: TRBJ1-4; D: TRBD1; CDR3: CASSLYFSPRGQPGEKLFF; DNA: TGCGCCAGCAGCTTGTACTTTAGCCCAAGGGGACAGCCGGGGGAAAAACTGTTTTTT
size: .; V: TRBV5-4; J: TRBJ1-6; D: .; CDR3: CASSSESPGGALHF; DNA: TGTGCCAGCAGCTCGGAGAGCCCGGGGGGGGCCCTCCACTTT
size: .; V: TRBV14; J: TRBJ1-4; D: TRBD1; CDR3: CASSLRQGREKLFF; DNA: TGTGCCAGCAGCCTAAGACAGGGGAGGGAAAAACTGTTTTTT
size: .; V: TRBV6-6; J: TRBJ2-4; D: TRBD1; CDR3: CASTLRDRGTGIQYF; DNA: TGTGCCAGCACTCTACGGGACAGGGGCACAGGCATTCAGTACTTC
size: .; V: TRBV24-1; J: TRBJ2-4; D: .; CDR3: CATSGGAKNIQYF; DNA: TGTGCCACCAGTGGCGGAGCCAAAAACATTCAGTACTTC
size: .; V: TRBV29-1; J: TRBJ1-2; D: .; CDR3: CSVRQVVGNYGYTF; DNA: TGCAGCGTTAGACAGGTCGTCGGTAACTATGGCTACACCTTC
size: .; V: TRBV6-5; J: TRBJ1-6; D: TRBD1; CDR3: CATKQGANSPLHF; DNA: TGTGCCACCAAACAGGGGGCCAATTCACCCCTCCACTTT
size: .; V: TRBV11-1; J: TRBJ2-2; D: TRBD1; CDR3: CASSLRTGRTGELFF; DNA: TGTGCCAGCAGCTTAAGGACAGGGAGGACCGGGGAGCTGTTTTTT
size: .; V: TRBV29-1; J: TRBJ2-1; D: .; CDR3: CSVNRPIGVGSYNEQFF; DNA: TGCAGCGTAAACAGGCCGATAGGGGTCGGCTCCTACAATGAGCAGTTCTTC
size: .; V: TRBV19; J: TRBJ2-1; D: .; CDR3: CASSTQGGSSYNEQFF; DNA: TGTGCCAGTAGTACACAGGGCGGCAGCTCCTACAATGAGCAGTTCTTC
size: .; V: TRBV28; J: TRBJ1-5; D: .; CDR3: CASSFGSRVQPQHF; DNA: TGTGCCAGCAGTTTCGGTTCCAGGGTTCAGCCCCAGCATTTT
size: .; V: TRBV3-1/TRBV3-2; J: TRBJ1-6; D: .; CDR3: CASSQGAVFDSPLHF; DNA: TGTGCCAGCAGCCAAGGGGCCGTTTTTGATTCACCCCTCCACTTT
size: .; V: TRBV5-1; J: TRBJ2-4; D: .; CDR3: CASSLGEVAKNIQYF; DNA: TGCGCCAGCAGCTTGGGTGAGGTTGCCAAAAACATTCAGTACTTC
size: few; V: TRBV19; J: TRBJ1-2; D: .; CDR3: CASSVSQGTGYAF; DNA: TGTGCCAGTAGTGTCTCACAGGGAACTGGCTACGCCTTC
size: .; V: TRBV10-3; J: TRBJ1-1; D: .; CDR3: CAISVREGIKEAFF; DNA: TGTGCCATCAGTGTCAGGGAGGGGATAAAAGAAGCTTTCTTT
size: few; V: TRBV5-1; J: TRBJ1-6; D: .; CDR3: CASSLNEDSPLHF; DNA: TGCGCCAGCAGCTTGAACGAGGATTCACCCCTCCACTTT
size: .; V: TRBV6-5; J: TRBJ1-6; D: TRBD1; CDR3: CASRAGGTYNSPLHF; DNA: TGTGCCAGCAGGGCAGGGGGAACCTATAATTCACCCCTCCACTTT
size: .; V: TRBV11-3; J: TRBJ2-5; D: .; CDR3: CASSFGETQYF; DNA: TGTGCCAGCAGCTTCGGGGAGACCCAGTACTTC
size: .; V: TRBV29-1; J: TRBJ2-2; D: .; CDR3: CSVAQGNTGELFF; DNA: TGCAGCGTGGCCCAGGGTAACACCGGGGAGCTGTTTTTT
size: .; V: TRBV5-4; J: TRBJ1-1; D: TRBD1; CDR3: CASRSTGGLGNTEAFF; DNA: TGTGCCAGCAGATCTACAGGGGGCCTCGGGAACACTGAAGCTTTCTTT
size: .; V: TRBV6-6; J: TRBJ2-4; D: .; CDR3: CASSSPSSSKNIQYF; DNA: TGTGCCAGCAGTTCCCCCTCGTCGAGCAAAAACATTCAGTACTTC
size: .; V: TRBV9; J: TRBJ2-1; D: .; CDR3: CASSVGSGSYNEQFF; DNA: TGTGCCAGCAGCGTAGGGAGCGGCTCCTACAATGAGCAGTTCTTC
size: .; V: TRBV2; J: TRBJ1-6; D: .; CDR3: CASNTGGAQAPLHF; DNA: TGTGCCAGCAATACGGGGGGGGCGCAGGCACCCCTCCACTTT
size: once; V: TRBV11-3; J: TRBJ2-7; D: TRBD1; CDR3: CASSRDRGHQYEQYF; DNA: TGTGCCAGCAGCCGAGACAGGGGGCACCAGTACGAGCAGTACTTC
size: .; V: TRBV4-1; J: TRBJ1-1; D: .; CDR3: CASSQDFGEAFF; DNA: TGCGCCAGCAGCCAAGATTTCGGTGAGGCTTTCTTT
size: .; V: TRBV9; J: TRBJ2-2; D: TRBD2; CDR3: CASSSRGGTPLTTGELFF; DNA: TGTGCCAGCAGCTCAAGGGGAGGGACTCCTTTGACCACCGGGGAGCTGTTTTTT